Each of the 23 T cell receptor beta chains below was sequenced from the same sample in a study of CD8+ T cells in alopecia areata (dated by TCRdb to the late 2010s). In light of the paper, this sample's time point label describes: around 26 weeks on oral tofacitinib. The treatment or condition label corresponds to: oral pan-JAK inhibitor, 5-10 mg twice daily. Library creation used the immunoSEQ multiplex PCR assay. To provide template for TCR sequencing, every sample had RNA extracted and reverse transcribed into cDNA. Held by TCRdb, this immuneACCESS table contains in-frame sequences only and omits some clones. Under half of the omission traces to an unresolved V gene where checked; the cause of the rest is unknown. Within this sample are under 350,000 clones, with roughly 60% of them counted one time only. The ten top clones hold 1.8% of the sample. This material consisted of CD4+ T cells sorted from blood, taken at week 24, from a patient treated with tofacitinib. All receptors derive from a human donor with alopecia areata.

J is TRBJ2-6 and V is TRBV5-1; D is ambiguous. CDR1 SGHRS and CDR2 YFSETQ come from the germline V gene. The CDR3 extends over 13 amino acids. With 4 bases removed from V and 3 bases from J, the gap between germline ends came to 5 bases. CDR3 bases: TGCGCCAGCAGCCCCAGTGGGGCCAACGTCCTGACTTTC. Translated: CASSPSGANVLTF.

This clone turned up a few times. The V gene is TRBV6-6, the J gene TRBJ2-1; perhaps TRBD1 as D (5 bases). Trimming stripped 2 bases from V and 6 bases from J, with 11 bases between. Germline values: CDR1 MNHNY, CDR2 SVGAGI (reference sequence). This CDR3 comprises 14 residues. The CDR3 here is CASSYRQGTNEQFF. Written as DNA, the CDR3 is TGTGCCAGCAGTTACCGGCAGGGTACCAATGAGCAGTTCTTC.

The chain joins TRBV28 to TRBJ1-1, with unresolved D. The CDR3 is 11 residues long. CDR1 is MDHEN and CDR2 is SYDVKM in the germline V gene. V shed 6 bases and J shed 9 bases, with 11 bases lying between them. The CDR3 sequence is CASSPRTKAFF. For the CDR3, the DNA is TGTGCCAGCAGCCCTCGGACCAAAGCTTTCTTT.

The chain uses TRBV5-1 and TRBJ2-3; perhaps TRBD1 as D (6 bases). Germline V lookup: CDR1 SGHRS, CDR2 YFSETQ. Between the trimmed V and J ends, which lost 6 bases and 2 bases, there was a span of 10 bases. The CDR3 runs 13 residues. DNA for the CDR3: TGCGCCAGCAACCGGGACACCACAGATACGCAGTATTTT. Its protein is CASNRDTTDTQYF.

Remarks on this clone: The junction departs from germline at one end; a sequencing error may be responsible. The chain recombines TRBV7-7 with TRBJ2-2; D ambiguous. The CDR3 spans 12 residues. Germline V lookup: CDR1 SSHAT, CDR2 FNYEAQ (reference sequence). CDR3 nucleotide sequence: TGTGCTAGCAGCCGACTTGGCGGGGAGCTGTTTTTT. Protein product: CASSRLGGELFF.

V gene TRBV5-1 combines with J gene TRBJ2-7; possibly TRBD2 for D (6 bases). Trimming took 0 bases from V and 4 from J, leaving 14 bases between them. The CDR3 covers 15 residues. Germline CDR1 SGHRS, CDR2 YFSETQ. CDR3 sequence (DNA): TGCGCCAGCAGCTTGGGGGTCGGGGGTACGTACGAGCAGTACTTC. Protein: CASSLGVGGTYEQYF.

The chain employs TRBV30 and TRBJ1-6, with 9 bases matching TRBD1. The ends lost 2 bases at V and 8 bases at J; junction bases unmatched: 4. This CDR3 is built from 14 residues. From germline, CDR1 is GTSNPN and CDR2 SVGIG (reference sequence). The chain's CDR3 is CAWSSGTGYSPLHF. The CDR3 region has the DNA TGTGCCTGGAGTAGCGGGACAGGGTATTCACCCCTCCACTTT.

The rearrangement uses TRBV6-1 and TRBJ2-5, with 7 bases aligning to TRBD1. After removal of 8 bases from V and 5 bases from J, the junction contained 5 bases not matched to a gene. CDR3 length equals 12 residues. In germline, CDR1 is MNHNS, CDR2 SASEGT. CDR3 residues: CASEGGAETQYF. CDR3 DNA: TGTGCCAGCGAAGGGGGCGCCGAGACCCAGTACTTC.

The genes are TRBV6-5 and TRBJ1-1; 9 bases line up with TRBD1. The CDR3 is made up of 15 amino acids. The V gene's germline CDR1 is MNHEY and CDR2 SVGAGI. After removal of 10 bases from V and 6 bases from J, the junction contained 15 bases not matched to a gene. CDR3 amino acids: CATTRGDRDAPEAFF. CDR3 bases: TGTGCCACAACTCGTGGGGACAGGGATGCCCCTGAAGCTTTCTTT.

This clone was picked up a small number of times. The rearrangement uses TRBV18 and TRBJ1-6, with D possibly being TRBD1 (5 bases). The CDR3 loop spans 15 amino acids. V was cut by 3 bases and J by 5 bases, with 11 bases left in between. Germline CDR1 reads KGHSH; CDR2 reads LQKENI. The CDR3 DNA reads TGTGCCAGCTCACCGTCGGGACGGAATAATTCACCCCTCCACTTT. This gives the protein CASSPSGRNNSPLHF.

The chain uses TRBV15 and TRBJ1-5, with D unresolved. V lost 3 bases, J lost 4 bases, and 13 bases lay in between. Germline lookup yields CDR1 LNHNV and CDR2 YYDKDF (reference sequence). The CDR3 sequence is 15 residues long. CDR3 nucleotide sequence: TGTGCCACCAGCAGTTGGGGAGGAAAGAATCAGCCCCAGCATTTT. Its protein product is CATSSWGGKNQPQHF.

The chain has TRBV28 and TRBJ2-1; D not certain. Trimming pared 2 bases from V and 4 bases from J, leaving 6 bases between. The CDR3 has 13 amino acids. Germline V gene sequence: CDR1 MDHEN, CDR2 SYDVKM. In nucleotides, the CDR3 is TGTGCCAGCAGTTTAGATCTGTACAATGAGCAGTTCTTC. As protein: CASSLDLYNEQFF.

V gene TRBV7-8 combines with J gene TRBJ2-7; weak D call: TRBD2 (5 bases). Germline CDR1 and CDR2: SGHVS and FQNEAQ. The CDR3 is 16 amino acids. The V end was cut by 1 base, the J end by 6 bases, with 19 bases between. CDR3 DNA sequence: TGTGCCAGCAGCTTAGGTCTAGCCCCATACCCAGGCGAGCAGTACTTC. Residues: CASSLGLAPYPGEQYF. Full variable domain (rest looked up from reference TRBV7-8 and TRBJ2-7): GAGVSQSPRYKVAKRGQDVALRCDPISGHVSLFWYQQALGQGPEFLTYFQNEAQLDKSGLPSDRFFAERPEGSVSTLKIQRTQQEDSAVYLCASSLGLAPYPGEQYFGPGTRLTVT.

The genes are TRBV5-5 and TRBJ2-1; 9 nucleotides line up with TRBD1. CDR1 and CDR2 from the germline V gene are SGHKS and YYEKEE (reference sequence). The CDR3 consists of 18 residues. Unmatched junction bases numbered 10, after V lost 2 bases and J lost 1 base. The CDR3 is CASSFLRTGVSSYNEQFF. The CDR3 DNA reads TGTGCCAGCAGCTTTCTTCGGACAGGGGTTAGTTCCTACAATGAGCAGTTCTTC.

This chain joins TRBV30 and TRBJ2-3; no clear D. The CDR3 is 13 residues long. The germline V gene encodes CDR1 GTSNPN and CDR2 SVGIG (reference sequence). V dropped 2 bases and J dropped 2 bases, with 8 bases sitting between them. The CDR3 coding sequence is TGTGCCTGGAGTAAGTCCTTCACAGATACGCAGTATTTT. Translating gives CAWSKSFTDTQYF. Supplemented by reference TRBV30 and TRBJ2-3, the full variable domain reads SQTIHQWPATLVQPVGSPLSLECTVEGTSNPNLYWYRQAAGRGLQLLFYSVGIGQISSEVPQNLSASRPQDRQFILSSKKLLLSDSGFYLCAWSKSFTDTQYFGPGTRLTVL.

The CDR3 bases are TGTGCCAGCAGTGATATGGGCAGGGCCTACAATGAGCAGTTCTTC. This encodes CASSDMGRAYNEQFF. The gene calls are TRBV2 and TRBJ2-1; possible D gene TRBD1, 5 bases. The CDR3 has 15 amino acids. The V gene's germline CDR1 is SNHLY and CDR2 FYNNEI. Trimming stripped 3 bases from V and 2 bases from J, with 11 bases between.

Details on this clone: The identical CDR3 is also encoded by other nucleotide sequences in the sample. The rearrangement links TRBV2 to TRBJ2-1; a possible D gene is TRBD2 (6 bases). Germline V lookup: CDR1 SNHLY, CDR2 FYNNEI. The CDR3 runs to 12 residues. With 6 bases removed from V and 7 bases from J, the gap between germline ends came to 10 bases. CDR3 sequence reads: CASRGGGNEQFF. CDR3 nucleotide sequence: TGTGCCAGCAGGGGGGGAGGAAATGAGCAGTTCTTC.

The sample holds one count of this clone. This chain connects TRBV12-5 to TRBJ2-5; D is perhaps TRBD1 (5 bases). CDR1 and CDR2 (germline): LGHNT, FRNRAP. Trimming left V 4 bases short and J 3 bases short, with 18 bases between. The CDR3 covers 16 residues. CDR3 in amino acids: CASGSRLTERKETQYF. The CDR3 DNA follows: TGTGCTAGTGGTTCCCGCTTGACAGAGAGGAAAGAGACCCAGTACTTC.

The rearrangement uses TRBV30 and TRBJ2-6; TRBD1 might be the D (6 bases). The CDR3 is 17 amino acids. Germline CDR1 reads GTSNPN; CDR2 reads SVGIG (reference sequence). Trimming pared 5 bases from V and 0 bases from J, leaving 17 bases between. CDR3 region: CAWEYQGPTSGANVLTF. The CDR3 DNA sequence: TGTGCCTGGGAGTACCAGGGGCCTACCTCTGGGGCCAACGTCCTGACTTTC.

The chain carries TRBV6-5 and TRBJ2-7; perhaps D is TRBD1 or TRBD2 (5 bases each). CDR3 length equals 14 residues. Germline V gives CDR1 MNHEY, CDR2 SVGAGI. V was pared by 4 bases and J by 3 bases, with 13 bases between. The CDR3 nucleotides read TGTGCCAGCAGTTCGGGACGGACTCTCTACGAGCAGTACTTC. It encodes CASSSGRTLYEQYF.

This clone was seen just once. The CDR3, as DNA: TGCAGCGCCGCGGGCCTATTCGGGGAGACCCAGTACTTC. As protein: CSAAGLFGETQYF. The V call is TRBV29-1, the J call TRBJ2-5; D perhaps matches TRBD2 (5 bases). The germline V gene encodes CDR1 SQVTM and CDR2 ANQGSEA. The CDR3 is made up of 13 amino acids. Trimming shortened V by 7 bases and J by 5 bases, and 17 bases separated the two germline ends.

V usage is TRBV7-2 and J usage is TRBJ1-2; D remains unclear. Looked up from germline, CDR1 is SGHTA and CDR2 is FQGNSA. Trimming shortened V by 3 bases and J by 6 bases, and 14 bases separated the two germline ends. The CDR3 sequence is 14 residues long. In nucleotides, the CDR3 is TGTGCCAGCAGCTTTGCCCGACGTGACCATGGCTACACCTTC. This translates into CASSFARRDHGYTF.

This chain uses TRBV11-1 with TRBJ1-1; D is ambiguous. CDR1 is SGHAT, CDR2 FQDESV, per germline (reference sequence). With 5 bases removed from V and 5 bases from J, the gap between germline ends came to 15 bases. The CDR3 runs 14 residues. CDR3 in amino acids: CASSMGWSRTEAFF. The CDR3 bases are TGTGCCAGCAGCATGGGTTGGAGCCGGACTGAAGCTTTCTTT.